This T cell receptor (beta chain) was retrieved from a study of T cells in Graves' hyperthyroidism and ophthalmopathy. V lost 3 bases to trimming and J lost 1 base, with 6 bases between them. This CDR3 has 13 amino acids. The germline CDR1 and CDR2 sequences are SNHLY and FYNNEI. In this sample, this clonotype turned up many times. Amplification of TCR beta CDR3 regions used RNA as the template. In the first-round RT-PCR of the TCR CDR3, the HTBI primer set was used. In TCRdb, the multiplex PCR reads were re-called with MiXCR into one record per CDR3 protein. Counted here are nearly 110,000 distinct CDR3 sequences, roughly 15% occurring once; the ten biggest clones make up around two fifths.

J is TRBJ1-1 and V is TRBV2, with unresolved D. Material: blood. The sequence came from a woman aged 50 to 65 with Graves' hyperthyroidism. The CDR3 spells CASSEWQNTEAFF. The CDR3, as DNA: TGTGCCAGCAGTGAGTGGCAGAACACTGAAGCTTTCTTT.